The rows below give T cell receptor beta chains drawn from one sample of a study of T cells in Graves' hyperthyroidism and ophthalmopathy. TCRdb recomputed calls from the multiplex PCR reads with MiXCR, one row per CDR3 protein. The data contain around 480,000 distinct CDR3 sequences, approximately 15% of them singletons. The sample comprised blood. The receptors shown here come from a woman between 18 and 29 years old with Graves' hyperthyroidism. CDR3s include the opening cysteine and the closing phenylalanine or tryptophan. Each record gives: J gene, clone size, D gene, V gene, CDR3 protein, CDR3 DNA. D genes are given only for firm matches. Size values are once, few and many counts, or a class for expanded clones, and some rows have none.

>TRBJ2-3|-|-|TRBV3-1
CASSQRRFSTDTQYF
TGTGCCAGCAGCCAACGACGATTCAGCACAGATACGCAGTATTTT
>TRBJ1-1|-|-|TRBV18
CASLPTNTEAFF
TGTGCCAGCTTACCAACGAACACTGAAGCTTTCTTT
>TRBJ1-1|few|-|TRBV20-1
CSARLRGSTEAFF
TGCAGTGCTAGACTCAGGGGAAGCACTGAAGCTTTCTTT
>TRBJ2-6|few|-|TRBV6-2/TRBV6-3
CASGDSGANVLTF
TGTGCCTCTGGGGACTCTGGGGCCAACGTCCTGACTTTC
>TRBJ1-1|many|-|TRBV9
CASRAAGPNTEAFF
TGTGCCAGCCGGGCTGCAGGTCCGAACACTGAAGCTTTCTTT
>TRBJ2-3|many|-|TRBV19
CASRDFRTDTQYF
TGTGCCAGTCGGGATTTTCGCACAGATACGCAGTATTTT
>TRBJ2-5|few|-|TRBV12-3/TRBV12-4
CASSFRGAETQYF
TGTGCCAGCAGTTTCCGGGGCGCGGAGACCCAGTACTTC
>TRBJ2-5|-|-|TRBV24-1
CATSDLVSETQYF
TGTGCCACCAGTGATTTGGTCTCAGAGACCCAGTACTTC
>TRBJ1-1|-|-|TRBV9
CASSVVGGGFTEAFF
TGTGCCAGCAGCGTAGTTGGGGGAGGGTTCACTGAAGCTTTCTTT
>TRBJ1-4|few|TRBD1|TRBV6-2/TRBV6-3
CASSLLRGEKLFF
TGTGCCAGCAGTCTTCTCAGGGGGGAAAAACTGTTTTTT
>TRBJ1-1|-|-|TRBV30
CAVTGPYTEAFF
TGTGCCGTTACCGGGCCTTACACTGAAGCTTTCTTT
>TRBJ1-3|many|TRBD1|TRBV7-9
CASSTRTGSSGNTIYF
TGTGCCAGCAGCACAAGGACAGGAAGCTCTGGAAACACCATATATTTT
>TRBJ2-1|many|-|TRBV3-1
CASSYRWDEQFF
TGTGCCAGCAGCTATAGGTGGGATGAGCAGTTCTTC
>TRBJ2-1|many|TRBD2|TRBV6-1
CASSSGTAGGKDEQFF
TGTGCCAGCAGTTCCGGTACGGCGGGAGGTAAGGATGAGCAGTTCTTC
>TRBJ1-1|many|-|TRBV4-1
CASSQLGRKDMNTEAFF
TGCGCCAGCAGCCAATTGGGAAGGAAGGACATGAACACTGAAGCTTTCTTT
>TRBJ2-1|many|-|TRBV19
CASSIGGFNEQFF
TGTGCCAGTAGTATAGGCGGTTTCAATGAGCAGTTCTTC
>TRBJ1-2|many|-|TRBV20-1
CSARDPRTSTNYGYTF
TGCAGTGCTAGAGATCCTAGGACGTCTACTAACTATGGCTACACCTTC
>TRBJ1-5|many|-|TRBV10-3
CAISGTGGVGQPQHF
TGTGCCATCAGTGGGACGGGGGGGGTTGGTCAGCCCCAGCATTTT
>TRBJ2-1|many|TRBD2|TRBV24-1
CATSDLAGGRELSSYNEQFF
TGTGCCACCAGTGATTTGGCGGGAGGGCGGGAGCTGAGCTCCTACAATGAGCAGTTCTTC
>TRBJ1-1|few|-|TRBV20-1
CSADRGGGSDTEAFF
TGCAGTGCGGATAGGGGGGGGGGGTCGGACACTGAAGCTTTCTTT
>TRBJ1-5|many|TRBD1|TRBV30
CAWTPGTGNQPQHF
TGTGCCTGGACCCCCGGGACAGGCAATCAGCCCCAGCATTTT
>TRBJ1-2|-|-|TRBV29-1
CSVETAYGYTF
TGCAGCGTTGAAACAGCCTATGGCTACACCTTC
>TRBJ2-3|many|-|TRBV3-1
CASSQVDRYTQYF
TGTGCCAGCAGCCAAGTGGATCGTTATACGCAGTATTTT
>TRBJ1-3|-|TRBD1|TRBV6-5
CASSYDTGDSSGNTIYF
TGTGCCAGCAGTTACGATACAGGGGATAGCTCTGGAAACACCATATATTTT
>TRBJ2-3|many|TRBD1|TRBV5-1
CASSYGTDNTDTQYF
TGCGCCAGCAGCTACGGGACAGATAACACAGATACGCAGTATTTT
>TRBJ2-1|-|TRBD2|TRBV20-1
CSARGTSGEMSIFSYNEQFF
TGCAGTGCCCGGGGGACTAGCGGGGAAATGTCCATATTCTCCTACAATGAGCAGTTCTTC
>TRBJ2-7|-|TRBD1|TRBV19
CASSKGQGRYEQYF
TGTGCCAGTAGTAAGGGACAGGGTCGATACGAGCAGTACTTC
>TRBJ2-7|-|-|TRBV30
CAWSVYPESYEQYF
TGTGCCTGGAGTGTTTACCCAGAGTCGTACGAGCAGTACTTC